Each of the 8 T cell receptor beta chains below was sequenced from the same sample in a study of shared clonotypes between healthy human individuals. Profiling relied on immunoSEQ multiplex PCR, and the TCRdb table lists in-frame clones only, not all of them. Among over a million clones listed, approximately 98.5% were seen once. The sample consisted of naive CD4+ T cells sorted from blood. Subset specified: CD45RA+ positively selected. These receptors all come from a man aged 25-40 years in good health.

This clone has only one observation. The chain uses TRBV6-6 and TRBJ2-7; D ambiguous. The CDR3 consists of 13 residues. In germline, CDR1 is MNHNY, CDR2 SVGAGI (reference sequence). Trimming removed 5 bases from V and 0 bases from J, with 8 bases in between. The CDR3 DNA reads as TGTGCCAGCAGTAGCATTGGCTCCTACGAGCAGTACTTC. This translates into CASSSIGSYEQYF.

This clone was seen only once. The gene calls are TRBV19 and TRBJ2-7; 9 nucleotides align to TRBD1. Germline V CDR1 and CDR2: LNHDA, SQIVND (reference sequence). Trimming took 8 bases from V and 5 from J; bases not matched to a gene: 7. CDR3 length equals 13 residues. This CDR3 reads CASGLGQGHEQYF. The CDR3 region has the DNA TGTGCCAGTGGGCTGGGACAGGGCCACGAGCAGTACTTC.

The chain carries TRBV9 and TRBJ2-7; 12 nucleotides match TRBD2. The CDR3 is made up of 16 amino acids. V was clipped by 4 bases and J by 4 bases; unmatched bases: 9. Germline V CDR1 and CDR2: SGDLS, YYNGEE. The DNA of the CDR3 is TGTGCCAGCAGCCCACAGACTAGCGGGAGTTCGTACGAGCAGTACTTC. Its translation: CASSPQTSGSSYEQYF.

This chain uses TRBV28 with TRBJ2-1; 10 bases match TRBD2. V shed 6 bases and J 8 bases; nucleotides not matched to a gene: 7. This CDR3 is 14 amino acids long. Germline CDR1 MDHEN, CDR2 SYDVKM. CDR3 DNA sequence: TGTGCCAGCAGCCTTAGCGGGAGGCTCGATGAGCAGTTCTTC. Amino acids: CASSLSGRLDEQFF.

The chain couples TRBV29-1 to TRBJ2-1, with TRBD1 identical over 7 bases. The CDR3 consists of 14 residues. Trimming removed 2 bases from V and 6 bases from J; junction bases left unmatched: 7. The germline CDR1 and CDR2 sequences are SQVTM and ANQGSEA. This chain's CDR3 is CSVEKGAGGNEQFF. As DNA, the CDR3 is TGCAGCGTTGAAAAGGGGGCAGGAGGCAATGAGCAGTTCTTC.

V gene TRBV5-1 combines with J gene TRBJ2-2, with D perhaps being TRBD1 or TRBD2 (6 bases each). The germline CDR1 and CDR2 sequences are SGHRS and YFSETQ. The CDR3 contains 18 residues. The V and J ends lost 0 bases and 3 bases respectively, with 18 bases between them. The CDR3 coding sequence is TGCGCCAGCAGCTTGGCAAAGCGTCCAGGGGAGGACACCGGGGAGCTGTTTTTT. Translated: CASSLAKRPGEDTGELFF.

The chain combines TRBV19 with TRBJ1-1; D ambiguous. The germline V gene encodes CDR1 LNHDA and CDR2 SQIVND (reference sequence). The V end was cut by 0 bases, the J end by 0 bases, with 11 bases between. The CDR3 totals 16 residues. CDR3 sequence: CASSIDRGKMNTEAFF. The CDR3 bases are TGTGCCAGTAGTATAGACCGGGGAAAGATGAACACTGAAGCTTTCTTT. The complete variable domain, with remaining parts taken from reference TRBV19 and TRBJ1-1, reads DGGITQSPKYLFRKEGQNVTLSCEQNLNHDAMYWYRQDPGQGLRLIYYSQIVNDFQKGDIAEGYSVSREKKESFPLTVTSAQKNPTAFYLCASSIDRGKMNTEAFFGQGTRLTVV.

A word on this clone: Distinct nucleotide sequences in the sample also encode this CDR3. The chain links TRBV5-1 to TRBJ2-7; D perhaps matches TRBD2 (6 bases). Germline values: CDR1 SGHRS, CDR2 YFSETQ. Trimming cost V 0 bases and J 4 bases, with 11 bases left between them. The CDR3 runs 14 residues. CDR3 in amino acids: CASSLVGGSYEQYF. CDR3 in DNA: TGCGCCAGCAGCTTGGTCGGGGGATCTTACGAGCAGTACTTC.